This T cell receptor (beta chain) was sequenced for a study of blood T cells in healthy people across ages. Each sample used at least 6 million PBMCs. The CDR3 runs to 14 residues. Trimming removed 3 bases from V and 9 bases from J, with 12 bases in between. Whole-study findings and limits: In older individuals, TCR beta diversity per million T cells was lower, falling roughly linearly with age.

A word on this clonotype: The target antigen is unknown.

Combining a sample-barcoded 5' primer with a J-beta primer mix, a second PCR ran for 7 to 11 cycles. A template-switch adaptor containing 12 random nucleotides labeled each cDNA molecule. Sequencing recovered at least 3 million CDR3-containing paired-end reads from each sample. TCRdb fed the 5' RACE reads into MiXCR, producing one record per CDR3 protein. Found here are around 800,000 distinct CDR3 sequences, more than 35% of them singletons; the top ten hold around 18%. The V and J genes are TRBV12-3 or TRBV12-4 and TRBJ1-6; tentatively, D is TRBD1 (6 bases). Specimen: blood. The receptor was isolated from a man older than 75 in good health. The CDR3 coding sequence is TGTGCCAGCAGTTTCGGCCAGGGGAGTTCACCCCTCCACTTT. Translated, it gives CASSFGQGSSPLHF.